These T cell receptor beta chains were read from a single sample in a study of blood T cell repertoires in COVID-19. The protocol was immunoSEQ multiplex PCR, while the TCRdb copy is restricted to in-frame clones and leaves out a portion. The data hold about 120,000 clones, with roughly four fifths observed a single time. Input material: peripheral blood. Every receptor here comes from a woman in her 70s with acute or convalescent COVID-19. Each CDR3 is given without its conserved first and last residue. A D gene is named only where the DNA matches it firmly.

V	D	CDR3
TRBV19	TRBD1	ASSTGTGTRWGNQPQH
TRBV6-6	NA	ASSPLAIQETQY
TRBV25-1	NA	ASSASAGSGNTIY
TRBV7-6	NA	ASSLVGVDTQY
TRBV7-2	TRBD1	ASSRDSKGNGYT
TRBV5-1	TRBD1	ASSFPDRGGAGELF
TRBV3-1/TRBV3-2	NA	ASSQEDSRQETQY
TRBV5-6	TRBD2	ASSQTSGDTSTDTQY
TRBV6-5	TRBD1	ASRSGQGTGELF
TRBV7-9	NA	ASSGEASQGGGKLF
TRBV5-1	TRBD1	ASSSQGSGNTIY
TRBV7-8	TRBD1	ASSNRTGIGNTIY
TRBV7-8	TRBD1	ASSPKTGGTEAF
TRBV19	TRBD1	ASTPDRAGQPQH
TRBV6-2/TRBV6-3	TRBD1	ASSRTGGAYGYT
TRBV4-1	NA	ASSPTIDYGYT
TRBV5-1	TRBD2	ASSTGTATGLAGIQETQY
TRBV5-6	NA	ASSRVGGGTDTQY
TRBV4-3	NA	ASSPQRYYNEQF
TRBV5-5	NA	ASSFTGGNTEAF
TRBV4-2	NA	ASSQTGGQETQY
TRBV7-2	NA	ASSRGSGNTIY
TRBV18	NA	ASSLGAGLGEQF
TRBV10-3	NA	AIRAETLNTEAF
TRBV5-8	TRBD1	ASSLESGTGYTGELF
TRBV6-5	NA	ASSPMSSYNSPLH
TRBV5-1	NA	ASSSGQFSGELF
TRBV10-3	NA	AIGTTEGSYNEQF
TRBV4-3	NA	ASSSTAGIQY
TRBV7-2	NA	ASSSQGRGNQPQH
TRBV7-2	TRBD2	ASSLAIAGDPPGELF
TRBV4-2	TRBD1	ASSQGTGKYEQY
TRBV4-3	NA	ASSQVWSNKGGEAF
TRBV5-4	NA	ASSPPGTIGQIGELF
TRBV6-5	TRBD1	ASSNIRGKGAEAF
TRBV11-1	NA	ASAPGAGELF
TRBV11-3	NA	ASSVKSPDREQY
TRBV4-1	NA	ASSQSGLGDGYT
TRBV11-3	NA	ASSLGGAGETQY
TRBV9	NA	ASSVDLAGVAEAF
TRBV4-3	TRBD1	ASSRDREGGYT
TRBV4-3	TRBD2	ASSQDSTSGGLANTGELF
TRBV10-3	TRBD1	AAEQGMNTEAF
TRBV7-8	TRBD2	ASSLLTSGQETQY
TRBV6-2/TRBV6-3	TRBD2	ASSSFSSGLTDTQY
TRBV19	NA	ASSIYGGSNQPQH
TRBV7-9	NA	ASSRDTEREKLF
TRBV5-1	NA	ASSLSGTDTQY
TRBV10-1	NA	ASSDQGPQH
TRBV5-1	TRBD2	ASSPDPGGASRVEQY
TRBV6-4	NA	ASGRDTSEQF
TRBV18	NA	ASSPIATNTGELF
TRBV18	TRBD1	ASSPGTGGQPQH
TRBV18	NA	ASSPPGGGPTEAF
TRBV7-8	NA	ASRAGGGLAYEQY